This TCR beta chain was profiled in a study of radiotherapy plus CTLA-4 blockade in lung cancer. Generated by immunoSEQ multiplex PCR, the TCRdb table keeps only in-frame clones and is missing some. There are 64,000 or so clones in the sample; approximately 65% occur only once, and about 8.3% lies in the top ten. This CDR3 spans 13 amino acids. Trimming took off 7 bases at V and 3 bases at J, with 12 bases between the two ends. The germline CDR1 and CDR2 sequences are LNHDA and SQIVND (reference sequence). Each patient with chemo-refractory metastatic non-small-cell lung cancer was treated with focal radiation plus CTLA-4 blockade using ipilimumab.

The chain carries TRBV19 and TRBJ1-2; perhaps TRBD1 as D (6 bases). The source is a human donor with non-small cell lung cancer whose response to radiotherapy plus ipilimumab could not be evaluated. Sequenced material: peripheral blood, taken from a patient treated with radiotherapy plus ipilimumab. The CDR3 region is CASTRWTDYGYTF. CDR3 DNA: TGTGCCAGTACCCGGTGGACAGACTATGGCTACACCTTC.